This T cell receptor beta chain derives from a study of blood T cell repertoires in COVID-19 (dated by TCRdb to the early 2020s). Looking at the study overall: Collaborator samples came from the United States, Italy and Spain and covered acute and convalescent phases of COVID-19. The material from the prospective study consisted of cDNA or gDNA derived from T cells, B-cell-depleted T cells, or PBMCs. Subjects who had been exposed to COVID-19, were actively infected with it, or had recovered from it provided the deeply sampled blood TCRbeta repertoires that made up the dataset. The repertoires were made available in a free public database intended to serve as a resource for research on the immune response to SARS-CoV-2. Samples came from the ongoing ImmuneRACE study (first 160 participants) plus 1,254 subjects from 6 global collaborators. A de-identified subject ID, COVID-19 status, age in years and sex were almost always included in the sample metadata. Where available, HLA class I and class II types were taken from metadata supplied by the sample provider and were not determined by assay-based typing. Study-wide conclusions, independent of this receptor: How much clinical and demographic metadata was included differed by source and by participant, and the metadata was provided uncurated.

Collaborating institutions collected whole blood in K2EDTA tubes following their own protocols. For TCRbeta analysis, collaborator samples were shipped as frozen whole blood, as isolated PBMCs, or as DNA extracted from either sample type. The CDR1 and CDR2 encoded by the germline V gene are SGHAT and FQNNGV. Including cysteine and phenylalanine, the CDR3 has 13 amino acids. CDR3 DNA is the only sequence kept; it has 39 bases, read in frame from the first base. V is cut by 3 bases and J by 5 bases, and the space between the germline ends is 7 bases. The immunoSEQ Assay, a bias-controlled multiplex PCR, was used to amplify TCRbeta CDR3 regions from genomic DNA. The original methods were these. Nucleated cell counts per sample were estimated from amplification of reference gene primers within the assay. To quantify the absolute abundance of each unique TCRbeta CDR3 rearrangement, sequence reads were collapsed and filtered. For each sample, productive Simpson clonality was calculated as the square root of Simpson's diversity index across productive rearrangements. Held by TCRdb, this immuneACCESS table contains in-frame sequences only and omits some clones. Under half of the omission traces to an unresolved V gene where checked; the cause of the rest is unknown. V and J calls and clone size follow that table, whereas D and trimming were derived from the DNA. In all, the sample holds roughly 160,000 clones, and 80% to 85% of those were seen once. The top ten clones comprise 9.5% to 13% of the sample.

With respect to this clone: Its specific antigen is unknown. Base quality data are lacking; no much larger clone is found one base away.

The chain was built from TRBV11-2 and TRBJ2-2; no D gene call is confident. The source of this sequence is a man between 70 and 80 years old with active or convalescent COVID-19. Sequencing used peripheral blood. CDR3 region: CASSFTMTGELFF. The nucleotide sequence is TGTGCCAGCAGCTTTACAATGACCGGGGAGCTGTTTTTT.